The subject of this entry is one T cell receptor (beta chain). Regarding treatment: roughly 18 received Ad26.COV2.S at low or high dose, single or two shots; a few received placebo; per-sample allocation not given. After the first vaccine or placebo injection, samples were drawn on day 63. An adult donor aged 18-55 years was enrolled in Boston. Ad26.COV2.S expressed prefusion-stabilized spike from the original Wuhan strain. Generated by immunoSEQ multiplex PCR, the TCRdb table keeps only in-frame clones and is missing some. The sample lists fewer than 800,000 clones, approximately 88% occurring once. These data belong to a study of Ad26.COV2.S vaccination and SARS-CoV-2 variants. Whole-study context: Of the COV1001 trial arms, the Ad26.COV2.S arm included the donor. Recipients of Ad26.COV2.S got it intramuscularly, once or twice 56 days apart.

CDR3 length equals 15 residues. Deletions cut 0 bases from V and 7 bases from J, with 10 bases between. Germline V gene lookup returns CDR1 MNHEY and CDR2 SVGAGI. Sequenced material: peripheral blood, taken in a trial of Ad26.COV2.S vaccine versus placebo. The receptor was isolated from a person between 18 and 65 years old who received the Ad26.COV2.S COVID-19 vaccine or a placebo. The V call is TRBV6-5, the J call TRBJ1-6; no clear D gene. The CDR3 sequence: CASSYSTGLNSPLHF. Here the CDR3 DNA reads TGTGCCAGCAGTTACTCGACTGGGTTGAATTCACCCCTCCACTTT.